These 20 T cell receptor beta chains originate from one sample sequenced in a study of molecular identifiers for immune sequencing clone quantification. TCRdb used MiXCR to reprocess the PCR reads, holding one entry per CDR3 protein. Of about 630,000 distinct CDR3 sequences listed, around 25% are singletons. Specimen: naive CD8+ T cells from blood, with Jurkat cell RNA spiked in. Sample subset: FACS-sorted CD8+CD4-CCR7+CD45RA+ naive T cells. These receptors all stem from a human donor in good health. Some libraries in this study had Jurkat cell RNA spiked in.

V and J are TRBV9 and TRBJ1-6; maybe TRBD1 (6 bases). Trimming removed 3 bases at V and 9 bases at J, with 13 bases between. Per the germline V gene, CDR1 is SGDLS and CDR2 is YYNGEE. CDR3 length: 14 amino acids. The CDR3 spells CASSGTGSGSPLHF. The CDR3 DNA follows: TGTGCCAGCAGCGGTACAGGGTCAGGTTCACCCCTCCACTTT.

This clonotype has just a few counts. J is TRBJ2-4 and V is TRBV3-1, with TRBD2 identical over 7 bases. The V gene end was trimmed by 2 bases and the J gene end by 7 bases; junction bases not matched to a gene: 14. The CDR3 totals 17 residues. CDR1 is LGHDT and CDR2 is YNNKEL in the germline V gene (reference sequence). The CDR3 loop is CASSQRTTWEGWNIQYF. CDR3 coding DNA: TGTGCCAGCAGCCAAAGAACGACATGGGAGGGTTGGAACATTCAGTACTTC.

This clonotype was detected a few times. The chain recombines TRBV30 with TRBJ2-7, with TRBD1 matching over 9 bases. Germline CDR1 GTSNPN, CDR2 SVGIG (reference sequence). The CDR3 contains 15 residues. Losses at the gene ends were 3 bases for V and 6 bases for J; bases not matched to a gene: 12. The CDR3 spells CAWSDPGQGISEQYF. The CDR3 DNA sequence: TGTGCCTGGAGCGATCCGGGACAGGGCATTAGCGAGCAGTACTTC.

This clonotype was counted ten times or more. This chain joins TRBV10-3 and TRBJ2-5, with unresolved D. CDR1 and CDR2 (germline): ENHRY, SYGVKD. Trimming removed 4 bases at V and 2 bases at J, with 11 bases between. CDR3 length: 14 residues. The CDR3 loop reads CAISGEGLQETQYF. The CDR3 coding sequence is TGTGCCATCAGTGGGGAAGGTCTACAAGAGACCCAGTACTTC.

The sample holds a few counts of this clonotype. The chain links TRBV19 to TRBJ2-7; 9 nucleotides agree with TRBD1. This CDR3 spans 14 amino acids. The V and J ends lost 2 bases and 4 bases, in that order; junction bases with no gene match: 3. Germline CDR1 is LNHDA and CDR2 is SQIVND (reference sequence). The DNA for the CDR3 is TGTGCCAGTAGTATATATGGACAGGGGTACGAGCAGTACTTC. Residues: CASSIYGQGYEQYF.

This clonotype was counted at least ten times. The V gene is TRBV28, the J gene TRBJ2-3; D tentatively reads TRBD1 or TRBD2 (6 bases each). Trimming cost V 3 bases and J 6 bases, with 22 bases left between them. The CDR3 contains 17 residues. Germline V gene sequence: CDR1 MDHEN, CDR2 SYDVKM. In nucleotides, the CDR3 is TGTGCCAGCAGTTTCCCTCTGCCGGGGGCTTTGGTGGATACGCAGTATTTT. Its translation: CASSFPLPGALVDTQYF.

This clonotype was observed a few times. This chain uses TRBV27 with TRBJ2-1; possible D gene TRBD2, 7 bases. The V and J ends lost 4 bases and 7 bases respectively, with 14 bases between them. Per the germline V gene, CDR1 is MNHEY and CDR2 is SMNVEV (reference sequence). This CDR3 is 14 amino acids long. The DNA of the CDR3 is TGTGCCAGCAGTTCCCGGGGGGCTGGGAATGAGCAGTTCTTC. Its translation: CASSSRGAGNEQFF.

V usage is TRBV5-1 and J usage is TRBJ2-7; 7 bases fit TRBD1. Germline assignment: CDR1 SGHRS and CDR2 YFSETQ. V lost 0 bases, J lost 3 bases, and 3 bases stayed unmatched. This CDR3 has 14 amino acids. CDR3 nucleotides: TGCGCCAGCAGCTTGGCCCGGGACAGCTACGAGCAGTACTTC. Translating gives CASSLARDSYEQYF.

Concerning this clonotype: This clone may be a read error of a much larger clone one base away. V gene TRBV5-1 combines with J gene TRBJ2-5, with D maybe TRBD2 (6 bases). This CDR3 comprises 14 residues. Germline assignment: CDR1 SGHRS and CDR2 YFSETQ. Trimming cost V 0 bases and J 7 bases, with 13 bases left between them. The CDR3 DNA follows: TGCGCCAGCAGCTTGGAGGGGAGGAAGGGGACCCAGTACTTC. Translating gives CASSLEGRKGTQYF.

Details on this clonotype: A read error may explain this, as a much larger clone is one base away. This chain links TRBV27 with TRBJ1-5; D perhaps matches TRBD1 (5 bases). V gave up 7 bases and J gave up 5 bases, with 15 bases separating them. CDR1 is MNHEY, CDR2 SMNVEV, per germline (reference sequence). The CDR3 is 14 residues long. The CDR3 loop is CASTPGGADQPQHF. Written as DNA, the CDR3 is TGTGCCAGCACCCCGGGCGGGGCGGATCAGCCCCAGCATTTT.

The table lists this clonotype with a count of one. A much more abundant neighbour one base away suggests this may be a read error. The V gene is TRBV4-1, the J gene TRBJ2-3; the D gene is possibly TRBD2 (5 bases). Germline V gene data show CDR1 as MGHRA and CDR2 as YSYEKL. The CDR3 sequence is 18 residues long. Trimming pared 1 base from V and 5 bases from J, leaving 22 bases between. The CDR3 reads CASSQVRTQGSRIDTQYF. In DNA, the CDR3 is TGCGCCAGCAGCCAAGTACGAACCCAAGGGAGCCGCATAGATACGCAGTATTTT.

This clonotype was picked up many times. This rearrangement joins TRBV20-1 to TRBJ2-1; 8 bases agree with TRBD2. CDR3 length: 16 residues. J gave up 7 bases and V 0 bases, and 11 bases lay outside the gene matches. CDR1 is DFQATT, CDR2 SNEGSKA, per germline (reference sequence). The CDR3 DNA follows: TGCAGTGCTAGAGATACGGTTGGACTAGCAGGAAATGAGCAGTTCTTC. Translated: CSARDTVGLAGNEQFF.

This clonotype has a handful of counts. The V call is TRBV4-1, the J call TRBJ2-7; D gene ambiguous. With 6 bases removed from V and 3 bases from J, the gap between germline ends came to 18 bases. Germline CDR1 is MGHRA and CDR2 is YSYEKL. This CDR3 is built from 15 residues. The CDR3 bases are TGCGCCAGCAGATACGATAGGGCCGAGAACTACGAGCAGTACTTC. Translating gives CASRYDRAENYEQYF.

Worth noting for this clonotype: This is likely a read error, given that the CDR3 carries no conserved phenylalanine or tryptophan at its end. V gene TRBV11-2 combines with J gene TRBJ2-3, with D possibly matching TRBD2 (6 bases). The germline V and J ends were trimmed by 8 bases and 4 bases, with 19 bases remaining between them. The germline CDR1 and CDR2 sequences are SGHAT and FQNNGV. The CDR3 has 15 amino acids. The CDR3 sequence is CASATWEEPADTQYL. The CDR3 DNA follows: TGTGCCAGCGCGACGTGGGAGGAGCCCGCAGATACGCAGTATCTT.

This clonotype has at least ten counts. This chain links TRBV9 with TRBJ2-3; D unclear. CDR1 is SGDLS, CDR2 YYNGEE, per germline. Trimming took 0 bases from V and 2 from J, leaving 10 bases between them. The CDR3 runs to 15 residues. The CDR3 DNA follows: TGTGCCAGCAGCGTAGTAGACACCCTCACAGATACGCAGTATTTT. Protein sequence: CASSVVDTLTDTQYF.

This clonotype has at least ten counts. The chain couples TRBV4-3 to TRBJ2-7, with a weak D call TRBD2 (6 bases). Germline CDR1 and CDR2: LGHNA and YSLEER. Trimming stripped 4 bases from V and 6 bases from J, with 22 bases between. The CDR3 loop spans 16 amino acids. The CDR3, as DNA: TGCGCCAGCAGCCCGTCGCGGGGCGGATCAGGGAGCGAGCAGTACTTC. Protein product: CASSPSRGGSGSEQYF.

Regarding this clonotype: This may be a read error: a much more frequent sequence differs by one nucleotide. This chain connects TRBV6-2 or TRBV6-3 to TRBJ2-7; TRBD2 matches at 7 bases. The CDR3 consists of 14 residues. The germline V gene encodes CDR1 MNHEY and CDR2 SVGEGT. The CDR3 loop is CAGSPRDYGYEQYF. DNA for the CDR3: TGTGCCGGCAGTCCCAGGGACTACGGTTACGAGCAGTACTTC.

Concerning this clonotype: One end of the junction is discordant with germline, which a read error may explain. The DNA of the CDR3 is TGCGCCAGCAGCCAAGATGCTAGGGAGCCCCCTAGAGCTAACTATGGCAACACCTTC. This translates into CASSQDAREPPRANYGNTF. This chain links TRBV4-1 with TRBJ1-2; D unresolved. There are 19 residues in the CDR3. Looked up from germline, CDR1 is MGHRA and CDR2 is YSYEKL.

The chain couples TRBV7-2 to TRBJ2-7; 10 bases match TRBD2. The trim removed 5 bases at V and 6 bases at J, leaving 13 bases unmatched. Germline lookup yields CDR1 SGHTA and CDR2 FQGNSA. CDR3 length: 16 residues. The CDR3 DNA is TGTGCCAGCAGCCCCGGACTGGGTAGCGGGGGGCCCGAGCAGTACTTC. Translated, it gives CASSPGLGSGGPEQYF.

This clonotype showed up just a few times. The CDR3 protein is CAWSDSSSYEQYF. DNA of the CDR3: TGTGCCTGGAGTGATAGCAGCTCCTACGAGCAGTACTTC. V and J are TRBV30 and TRBJ2-7, with D unresolved. Per the germline V gene, CDR1 is GTSNPN and CDR2 is SVGIG (reference sequence). CDR3 length: 13 residues. V lost 1 base and J lost 0, with 7 bases in between.